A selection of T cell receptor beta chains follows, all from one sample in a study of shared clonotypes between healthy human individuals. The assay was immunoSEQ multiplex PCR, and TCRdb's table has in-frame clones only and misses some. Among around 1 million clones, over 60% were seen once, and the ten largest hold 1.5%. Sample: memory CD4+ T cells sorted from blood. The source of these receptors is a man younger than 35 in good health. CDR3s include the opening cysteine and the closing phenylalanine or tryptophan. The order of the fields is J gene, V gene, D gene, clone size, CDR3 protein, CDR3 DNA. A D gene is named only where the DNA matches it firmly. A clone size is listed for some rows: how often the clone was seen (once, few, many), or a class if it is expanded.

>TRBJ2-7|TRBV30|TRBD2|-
CAWSGGSSYEQYF
TGTGCCTGGAGCGGGGGGAGCTCCTACGAGCAGTACTTC
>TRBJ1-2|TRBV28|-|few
CASSLEPMGKSYGYTF
TGTGCCAGCAGTTTAGAACCTATGGGGAAAAGCTATGGCTACACCTTC
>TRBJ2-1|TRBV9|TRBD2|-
CASSEEVLAGGPSEQFF
TGTGCCAGCAGCGAAGAAGTATTAGCGGGAGGGCCGAGTGAGCAGTTCTTC
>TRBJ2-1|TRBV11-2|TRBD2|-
CASSLAGGKGNEQFF
TGTGCCAGCAGCTTAGCGGGGGGGAAGGGGAATGAGCAGTTCTTC
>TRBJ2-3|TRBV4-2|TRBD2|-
CASSQEWLAGMTTQYF
TGTGCCAGCAGCCAAGAATGGCTAGCGGGAATGACTACGCAGTATTTT
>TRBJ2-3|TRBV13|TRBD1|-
CASSLESTGEISGTRTDTQYF
TGTGCCAGCAGCTTAGAATCGACAGGGGAGATTTCCGGGACGCGGACAGATACGCAGTATTTT
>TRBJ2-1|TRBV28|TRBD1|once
CASSSRQGNNEQFF
TGTGCCAGCAGTTCCCGACAGGGGAACAATGAGCAGTTCTTC
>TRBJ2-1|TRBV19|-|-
CASSILKGPPLYNEQFF
TGTGCCAGTAGTATCCTCAAGGGGCCCCCCCTTTACAATGAGCAGTTCTTC
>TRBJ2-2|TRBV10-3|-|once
CAISEGGTLNTGELFF
TGTGCCATCAGTGAAGGCGGGACACTGAACACCGGGGAGCTGTTTTTT
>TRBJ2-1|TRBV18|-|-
CASSPPHQGDEQFF
TGTGCCAGCTCACCCCCTCACCAAGGGGATGAGCAGTTCTTC
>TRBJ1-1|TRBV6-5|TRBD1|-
CASCRGLMNTEAFF
TGTGCCAGCTGCAGGGGGCTAATGAACACTGAAGCTTTCTTT
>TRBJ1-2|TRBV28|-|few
CASSWIEQGFKAYGYTF
TGTGCCAGCAGTTGGATTGAGCAGGGTTTCAAGGCCTATGGCTACACCTTC
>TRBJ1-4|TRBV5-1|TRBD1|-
CASSVTGGREKLFF
TGCGCCAGCAGCGTTACAGGGGGCCGTGAAAAACTGTTTTTT
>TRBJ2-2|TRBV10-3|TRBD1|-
CAISTGAGELFF
TGTGCCATCAGTACAGGGGCCGGGGAGCTGTTTTTT
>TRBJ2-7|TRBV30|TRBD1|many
CAWSPRQGEQYF
TGTGCCTGGTCCCCTCGACAGGGAGAGCAGTACTTC
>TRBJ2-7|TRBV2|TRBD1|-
CASSGDRGVYEQYF
TGTGCCAGCAGTGGAGACAGGGGGGTCTACGAGCAGTACTTC
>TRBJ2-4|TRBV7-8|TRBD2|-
CASSFGGGAKNIQYF
TGTGCCAGCAGCTTCGGCGGGGGAGCCAAAAACATTCAGTACTTC
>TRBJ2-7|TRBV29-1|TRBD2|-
CSVAGSYEQYF
TGCAGCGTAGCGGGATCCTACGAGCAGTACTTC
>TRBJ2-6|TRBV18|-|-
CASSPTPGANVLTF
TGTGCCAGCTCACCAACACCTGGGGCCAACGTCCTGACTTTC
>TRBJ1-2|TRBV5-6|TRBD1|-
CASSFGQGGGYTF
TGTGCCAGCAGCTTCGGACAGGGGGGTGGCTACACCTTC
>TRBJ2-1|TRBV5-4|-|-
CASRAMDSGHNEQFF
TGTGCCAGCAGGGCGATGGACAGCGGGCACAATGAGCAGTTCTTC
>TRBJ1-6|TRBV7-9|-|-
CASSPLGVYNSPLHF
TGTGCCAGCAGCCCCCTGGGCGTCTATAATTCACCCCTCCACTTT
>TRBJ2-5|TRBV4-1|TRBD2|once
CASSQGGGSQQTQYF
TGCGCCAGCAGCCAAGGAGGCGGGAGCCAGCAGACCCAGTACTTC
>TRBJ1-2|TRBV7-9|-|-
CASSLEPGNYGYTF
TGTGCCAGCAGCTTAGAACCCGGAAACTATGGCTACACCTTC
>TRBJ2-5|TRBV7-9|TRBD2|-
CASSSRLAAQETQYF
TGTGCCAGCAGCTCCCGACTAGCTGCTCAAGAGACCCAGTACTTC
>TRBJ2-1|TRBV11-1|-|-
CASRRQVNNEQFF
TGTGCCAGCCGGAGACAGGTCAACAATGAGCAGTTCTTC